This TCR beta chain was captured in a study of blood T cell repertoires in COVID-19. V was clipped by 2 bases and J by 2 bases, with 12 bases between them. Germline V gene data show CDR1 as SGHTA and CDR2 as FQGNSA. The CDR3 is 16 residues long. The table came from immunoSEQ multiplex PCR; TCRdb's copy has only in-frame clones and leaves some out. The sample includes about 210,000 clones, 88% seen only once; the top ten take roughly 1.7%. The sequence was collected from a man aged 70-80 years with acute or convalescent COVID-19. Material: peripheral blood. This chain connects TRBV7-2 to TRBJ2-2; TRBD2 might be the D (5 bases). CDR3 nucleotide sequence: TGTGCCAGCAGCTTAATCTCGGGAATTAACACCGGGGAGCTGTTTTTT. As protein: CASSLISGINTGELFF.